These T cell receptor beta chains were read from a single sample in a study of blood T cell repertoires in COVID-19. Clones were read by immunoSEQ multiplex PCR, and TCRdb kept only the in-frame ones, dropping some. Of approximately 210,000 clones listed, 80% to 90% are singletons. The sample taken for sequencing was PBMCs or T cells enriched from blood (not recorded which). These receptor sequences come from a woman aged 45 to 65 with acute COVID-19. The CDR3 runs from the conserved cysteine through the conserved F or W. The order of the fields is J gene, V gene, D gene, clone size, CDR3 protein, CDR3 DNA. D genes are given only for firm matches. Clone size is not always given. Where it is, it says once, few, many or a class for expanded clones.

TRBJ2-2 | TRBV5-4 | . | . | CASSPNQAIGELFF | TGTGCCAGCAGCCCGAATCAGGCTATCGGGGAGCTGTTTTTT
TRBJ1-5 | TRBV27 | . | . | CASSRDISNQPQHF | TGTGCCAGCAGCCGGGATATTAGCAATCAGCCCCAGCATTTT
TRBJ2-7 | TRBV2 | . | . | CASTTIHYEQYF | TGTGCCAGCACCACTATCCACTACGAGCAGTACTTC
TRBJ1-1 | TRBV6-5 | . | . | CASSNSGGSAFF | TGTGCCAGCAGCAACTCTGGGGGGTCAGCTTTCTTT
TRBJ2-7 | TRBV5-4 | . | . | CASSHGTQMTYEQYF | TGTGCCAGCAGCCACGGGACTCAGATGACCTACGAGCAGTACTTC
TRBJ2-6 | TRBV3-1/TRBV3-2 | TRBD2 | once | CASSHLLAGGSGANVLTF | TGTGCCAGCAGCCATTTACTAGCGGGGGGCTCTGGGGCCAACGTCCTGACTTTC
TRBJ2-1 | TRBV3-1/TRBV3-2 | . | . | CASSPGSLPSNEQFF | TGTGCCAGCAGTCCCGGGTCACTTCCCAGCAATGAGCAGTTCTTC
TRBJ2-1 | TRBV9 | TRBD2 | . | CASSAGTSGGRFF | TGTGCCAGCAGCGCCGGGACTAGCGGTGGTCGGTTCTTC
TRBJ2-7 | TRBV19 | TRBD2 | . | CASSLSGRPYEQYF | TGTGCCAGTAGCCTTAGCGGGAGACCCTACGAGCAGTACTTC
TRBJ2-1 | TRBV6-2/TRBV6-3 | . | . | CASTPLCEQFF | TGTGCCAGCACCCCGTTATGTGAGCAGTTCTTC
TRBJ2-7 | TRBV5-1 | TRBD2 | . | CASSSGTSGKGYEQYF | TGCGCCAGCAGCTCCGGGACTAGCGGGAAGGGATACGAGCAGTACTTC
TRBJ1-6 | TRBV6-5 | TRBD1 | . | CASSYTGGPNSPLHF | TGTGCCAGCAGTTACACAGGGGGCCCAAATTCACCCCTCCACTTT
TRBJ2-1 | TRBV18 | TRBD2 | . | CASSPGLLSNEQFF | TGTGCCAGCTCACCGGGACTACTATCCAATGAGCAGTTCTTC
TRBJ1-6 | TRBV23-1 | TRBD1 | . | CASSLTGTPRNSPLHF | TGCGCCAGCAGCCTGACAGGGACCCCTCGGAATTCACCCCTCCACTTT
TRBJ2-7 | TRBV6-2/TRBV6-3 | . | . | CASSLVFSGTYEQYF | TGTGCCAGCAGTCTAGTCTTTAGCGGTACCTACGAGCAGTACTTC